These T cell receptor beta chains were read from a single sample in a study of shared clonotypes between healthy human individuals. Sequenced by immunoSEQ multiplex PCR; TCRdb stores in-frame clones only, minus some. The sample carries some 1 million clones, around four fifths recorded once. Sequenced input: memory CD4+ T cells sorted from blood. These receptors all stem from a man aged 18 to 29 in good health. CDR3s include the opening cysteine and the closing phenylalanine or tryptophan. A D gene is named only where the DNA matches it firmly. Clone size appears in some rows only: once, few, many, or a class for an expanded clone.

abundance: .
v_gene: TRBV29-1
d_gene: TRBD1
j_gene: TRBJ1-2
CDR3nt: TGCAGCGTCGTAGGGACAGGCTATGGCTACACCTTC
CDR3aa: CSVVGTGYGYTF

abundance: .
v_gene: TRBV7-9
d_gene: .
j_gene: TRBJ1-5
CDR3nt: TGTGCCAGCAGCCCGACAGGAGATCAGCCCCAGCATTTT
CDR3aa: CASSPTGDQPQHF

abundance: few
v_gene: TRBV7-2
d_gene: TRBD1
j_gene: TRBJ2-7
CDR3nt: TGTGCCAGCAGCTCATGGACAGGGGGCGACGAGCAGTACTTC
CDR3aa: CASSSWTGGDEQYF

abundance: .
v_gene: TRBV29-1
d_gene: .
j_gene: TRBJ2-2
CDR3nt: TGCAGCGTTGACGGGGGGCGTAACACCGGGGAGCTGTTTTTT
CDR3aa: CSVDGGRNTGELFF

abundance: few
v_gene: TRBV2
d_gene: TRBD1
j_gene: TRBJ1-2
CDR3nt: TGTGCCAGCAGTGTATTCCCGGGACAGGGAATGGCTGGCTACACCTTC
CDR3aa: CASSVFPGQGMAGYTF

abundance: .
v_gene: TRBV10-1
d_gene: .
j_gene: TRBJ2-1
CDR3nt: TGCGCCAGCAGCCCCCGACTAGACGGTGAGCAGTTCTTC
CDR3aa: CASSPRLDGEQFF

abundance: .
v_gene: TRBV7-2
d_gene: .
j_gene: TRBJ1-1
CDR3nt: TGTGCCAGCAGCCAGCTCCAGGGGATTGGCACTGAAGCTTTCTTT
CDR3aa: CASSQLQGIGTEAFF

abundance: .
v_gene: TRBV28
d_gene: .
j_gene: TRBJ2-3
CDR3nt: TGTGCTAGCAGTTTCACCCGGCCGACCGGAAATACGCAGTATTTT
CDR3aa: CASSFTRPTGNTQYF

abundance: .
v_gene: TRBV6-5
d_gene: .
j_gene: TRBJ2-7
CDR3nt: TGTGCCAGCAGTACGGGGGACAGAATGGGGTACGAGCAGTACTTC
CDR3aa: CASSTGDRMGYEQYF

abundance: .
v_gene: TRBV19
d_gene: TRBD1
j_gene: TRBJ1-2
CDR3nt: TGTGCCAGTAGTATTCCCGGGACAGCTTATGGCTACACCTTC
CDR3aa: CASSIPGTAYGYTF

abundance: .
v_gene: TRBV6-6
d_gene: .
j_gene: TRBJ2-1
CDR3nt: TGTGCCAGCACCGACTTTAGGGAGCCCGGGAAGGATGAGCAGTTCTTC
CDR3aa: CASTDFREPGKDEQFF

abundance: once
v_gene: TRBV6-6
d_gene: TRBD1
j_gene: TRBJ1-2
CDR3nt: TGTGCCAGCAGTCCCGGGACAGGGGGCGTAGGCACCTTC
CDR3aa: CASSPGTGGVGTF

abundance: .
v_gene: TRBV6-1
d_gene: TRBD1
j_gene: TRBJ1-6
CDR3nt: TGTGCCAGCGAAAGGGACAGGGGAGGTTCACCCCTCCACTTT
CDR3aa: CASERDRGGSPLHF

abundance: .
v_gene: TRBV6-1
d_gene: TRBD1
j_gene: TRBJ2-7
CDR3nt: TGTGCCAGCACCGGGACAGGGTCCTCCTACGAGCAGTACTTC
CDR3aa: CASTGTGSSYEQYF

abundance: few
v_gene: TRBV5-1
d_gene: TRBD2
j_gene: TRBJ2-3
CDR3nt: TGCGCCAGCAGCTTGGCCCCGCTAGCGGGAAACACAGATACGCAGTATTTT
CDR3aa: CASSLAPLAGNTDTQYF

abundance: .
v_gene: TRBV6-6
d_gene: .
j_gene: TRBJ1-1
CDR3nt: TGTGCCAGCAGGCCCTACTTGGGCTCGGGCCAGGCTGAAGCTTTCTTT
CDR3aa: CASRPYLGSGQAEAFF

abundance: .
v_gene: TRBV5-1
d_gene: TRBD2
j_gene: TRBJ2-1
CDR3nt: TGCGCCAGCAGCTTGGCGCTAGCGGAGACCAATGAGCAGTTCTTC
CDR3aa: CASSLALAETNEQFF

abundance: .
v_gene: TRBV11-2
d_gene: .
j_gene: TRBJ2-2
CDR3nt: TGTGCCAGCAGCAGGGCGGGCGGGGCCGGGGAGCTGTTTTTT
CDR3aa: CASSRAGGAGELFF

abundance: .
v_gene: TRBV6-5
d_gene: .
j_gene: TRBJ1-2
CDR3nt: TGTGCCAGCGGAGCAGGAACTAACTATGGCTACACCTTC
CDR3aa: CASGAGTNYGYTF

abundance: .
v_gene: TRBV29-1
d_gene: .
j_gene: TRBJ1-2
CDR3nt: TGCAGCGCCCCCGGGGCGGGTAACTATGGCTACACCTTC
CDR3aa: CSAPGAGNYGYTF